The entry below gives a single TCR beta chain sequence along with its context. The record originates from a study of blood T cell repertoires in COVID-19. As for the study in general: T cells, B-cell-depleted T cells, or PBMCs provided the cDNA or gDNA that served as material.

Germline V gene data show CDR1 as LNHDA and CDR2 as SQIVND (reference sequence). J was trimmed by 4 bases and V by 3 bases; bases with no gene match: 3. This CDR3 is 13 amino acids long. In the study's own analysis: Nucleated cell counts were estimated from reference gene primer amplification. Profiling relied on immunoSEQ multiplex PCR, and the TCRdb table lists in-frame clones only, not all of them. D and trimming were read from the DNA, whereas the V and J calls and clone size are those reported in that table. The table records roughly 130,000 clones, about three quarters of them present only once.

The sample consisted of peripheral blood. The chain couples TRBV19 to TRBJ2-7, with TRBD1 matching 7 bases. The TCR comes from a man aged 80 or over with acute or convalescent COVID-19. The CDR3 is CASSIGQEYEQYF. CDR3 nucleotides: TGTGCCAGTAGTATCGGACAGGAGTACGAGCAGTACTTC.